The T cell receptor beta chain under discussion was sequenced for a study of identical twins. A universal primer site was added by template switching, and unique molecular identifiers were carried by the cDNA. TCRdb recomputed calls from the 5' RACE reads with MiXCR, one row per CDR3 protein. This table has more than 400,000 distinct CDR3 sequences, about 15% appearing once. Germline CDR1 reads MNHNS; CDR2 reads SASEGT. Trimming removed 7 bases at V and 11 bases at J, with 18 bases between. CDR3 size: 13 residues. This same sample was also part of a study on yellow fever vaccine responses in identical twins.

The J gene is TRBJ2-1, the V gene TRBV6-1, with D perhaps given as TRBD1 or TRBD2 (6 bases each). This clonotype was sampled from a woman aged 18-29 years in good health. Sequenced input: CD4+ T cells sorted from blood. CDR3 DNA: TGTGCCAGCATGCGGGACAATTTCTATCAGCAGTTCTTC. This translates into CASMRDNFYQQFF.